The TCR beta chain under discussion was sequenced for a study of blood T cells in healthy people across ages. It was with a sample-barcoded 5' primer and a J-beta primer mix that a second PCR of roughly 7 to 12 cycles was run. TCRdb reprocessed the 5' RACE reads via MiXCR and lists one record per CDR3 protein. This sample has roughly 800,000 distinct CDR3 sequences, with about 62% found just once. There are 14 residues in the CDR3. Trimming cost V 5 bases and J 5 bases; bases outside gene matches: 7. This clonotype was seen a handful of times. One base away lies a much larger clone, so this may be a sequencing read error.

This clonotype was sampled from a man aged 25 to 40 in good health. What was sequenced was blood. The chain carries TRBV12-3 or TRBV12-4 and TRBJ2-3, with TRBD1 identical over 7 bases. The CDR3 coding sequence is TGTGCCAGCAGTGGCAGGGGGACCGGAGATACGCAGTATTTT. This encodes CASSGRGTGDTQYF.